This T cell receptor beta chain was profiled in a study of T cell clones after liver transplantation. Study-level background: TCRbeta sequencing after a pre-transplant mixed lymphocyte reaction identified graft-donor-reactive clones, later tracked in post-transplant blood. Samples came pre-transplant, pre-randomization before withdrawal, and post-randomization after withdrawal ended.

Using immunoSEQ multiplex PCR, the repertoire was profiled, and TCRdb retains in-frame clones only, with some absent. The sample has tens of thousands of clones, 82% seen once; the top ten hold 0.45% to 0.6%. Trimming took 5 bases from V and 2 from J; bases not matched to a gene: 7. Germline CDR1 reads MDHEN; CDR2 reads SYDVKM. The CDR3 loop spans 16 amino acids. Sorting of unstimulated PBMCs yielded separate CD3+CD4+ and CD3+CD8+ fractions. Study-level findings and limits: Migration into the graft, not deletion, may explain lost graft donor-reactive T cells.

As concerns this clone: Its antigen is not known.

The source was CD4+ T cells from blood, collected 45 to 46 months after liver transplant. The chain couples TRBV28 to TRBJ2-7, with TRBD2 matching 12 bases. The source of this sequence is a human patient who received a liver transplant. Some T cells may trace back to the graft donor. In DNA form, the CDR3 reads TGTGCCAGCAGTGTAATACTAGCGGGAGGTCCCTACGAGCAGTACTTC. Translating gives CASSVILAGGPYEQYF.